The 11 T cell receptor beta chains given below trace back to one sample, sequenced in a study of T cell responses to AZD1222 COVID-19 vaccine. Libraries were prepared by immunoSEQ multiplex PCR; TCRdb keeps only in-frame clonotypes and omits some of them. In the table there are approximately 140,000 clones, less than 95% of which are singletons. The specimen comprised peripheral blood, sampled on day 0 of AZD1222 vaccination. These receptors came from an adult in good health.

The V call is TRBV24-1, the J call TRBJ1-2; 7 bases are a match to TRBD1. The V gene's germline CDR1 is KGHDR and CDR2 SFDVKD. The CDR3 length is 14 residues. V gave up 3 bases and J gave up 3 bases; unmatched junction bases: 3. The CDR3 loop is CATSDAQGYYGYTF. The CDR3 bases are TGTGCCACCAGTGATGCACAGGGGTACTATGGCTACACCTTC.

This sequence joins TRBV15 and TRBJ2-5; the D gene is possibly TRBD1 (6 bases). V was clipped by 3 bases and J by 6 bases, with 17 bases between them. The CDR3 spans 15 residues. Looked up from germline, CDR1 is LNHNV and CDR2 is YYDKDF (reference sequence). CDR3 sequence reads: CATSRDSLPEKTQYF. CDR3 nucleotide sequence: TGTGCCACCAGCAGGGACAGTTTACCCGAAAAGACCCAGTACTTC.

The chain combines TRBV6-5 with TRBJ1-3; 7 bases are shared with TRBD1. The CDR3 is made up of 15 amino acids. The trim removed 7 bases at V and 3 bases at J, leaving 9 bases unmatched. Germline V CDR1 and CDR2: MNHEY, SVGAGI. This CDR3 reads CASTEGGGRGNTIYF. The CDR3 nucleotides read TGTGCCAGCACCGAGGGAGGGGGCCGTGGAAACACCATATATTTT.

The chain couples TRBV7-8 to TRBJ2-1; D remains ambiguous. The CDR3 extends over 14 amino acids. From germline, CDR1 is SGHVS and CDR2 FQNEAQ. V lost 3 bases and J 9 bases, leaving 15 bases between the germline ends. In nucleotides, the CDR3 is TGTGCCAGCAGCTTCCGGCATGAGGATAGTGAGCAGTTCTTC. Its protein product is CASSFRHEDSEQFF.

The chain has TRBV4-2 and TRBJ2-2; 8 nucleotides match TRBD2. The CDR3 is made up of 16 amino acids. V lost 1 base, J lost 4 bases, and 5 bases stayed unmatched. From germline, CDR1 is LGHNA and CDR2 YNFKEQ. CDR3 DNA: TGTGCCAGCAGCCAAGTAAGCGGGGGCACCACCGGGGAGCTGTTTTTT. Its translation: CASSQVSGGTTGELFF.

The chain is built from TRBV9 and TRBJ1-4, with D unresolved. CDR3 length: 15 amino acids. V was shortened by 0 bases and J by 5 bases, with 11 bases between the two germline ends. Germline V lookup: CDR1 SGDLS, CDR2 YYNGEE. The CDR3 spells CASSVGAGPNEKLFF. The CDR3 nucleotides read TGTGCCAGCAGCGTAGGGGCAGGCCCCAATGAAAAACTGTTTTTT.

The rearrangement uses TRBV11-3 and TRBJ2-2; tentatively, D is TRBD1 (6 bases). The CDR3 totals 15 residues. The V end was cut by 4 bases, the J end by 6 bases, with 15 bases between. Per germline, CDR1 SGHNT and CDR2 YENEEA. This CDR3 reads CASSSLGQGSGELFF. The CDR3 nucleotides are TGTGCCAGCAGCTCGTTGGGCCAGGGGTCCGGGGAGCTGTTTTTT.

The DNA for the CDR3 is TGTGCCAGTAGTATGGGACAGCCCTATCAGCCCCAGCATTTT. Its protein is CASSMGQPYQPQHF. The rearrangement uses TRBV19 and TRBJ1-5; 7 bases are shared with TRBD1. The CDR3 is 14 amino acids. Per germline, CDR1 LNHDA and CDR2 SQIVND (reference sequence). With V trimmed by 3 bases and J by 5 bases, 4 bases remained unmatched.

This chain connects TRBV7-9 to TRBJ1-5; no reliable D call. Trimming left V 2 bases short and J 4 bases short, with 6 bases between. The CDR3 spans 13 residues. Germline CDR1 and CDR2: SEHNR and FQNEAQ (reference sequence). The chain's CDR3 is CASSLSLNQPQHF. For the CDR3, the DNA is TGTGCCAGCAGCTTATCGCTTAATCAGCCCCAGCATTTT.

The chain employs TRBV3-1 (or the pseudogene TRBV3-2) and TRBJ1-1; D uncertain. The CDR3 runs to 15 residues. The V end lost 1 base, the J end lost 1 base, and 10 bases lay between the germline ends. Germline V CDR1 and CDR2: LGHDT, YNNKEL (reference sequence). CDR3 amino acids: CASSQGPGWNTEAFF. The CDR3 region has the DNA TGTGCCAGCAGCCAAGGTCCGGGGTGGAACACTGAAGCTTTCTTT.

The gene calls are TRBV5-1 and TRBJ2-3; 9 nucleotides align to TRBD2. The V gene end was trimmed by 4 bases and the J gene end by 6 bases; junction bases not matched to a gene: 12. This CDR3 is 16 amino acids long. Per germline, CDR1 SGHRS and CDR2 YFSETQ. In DNA, the CDR3 is TGCGCCAGCAGCCGACCTGTAGCGGGGGCTCGGGATACGCAGTATTTT. As protein: CASSRPVAGARDTQYF.